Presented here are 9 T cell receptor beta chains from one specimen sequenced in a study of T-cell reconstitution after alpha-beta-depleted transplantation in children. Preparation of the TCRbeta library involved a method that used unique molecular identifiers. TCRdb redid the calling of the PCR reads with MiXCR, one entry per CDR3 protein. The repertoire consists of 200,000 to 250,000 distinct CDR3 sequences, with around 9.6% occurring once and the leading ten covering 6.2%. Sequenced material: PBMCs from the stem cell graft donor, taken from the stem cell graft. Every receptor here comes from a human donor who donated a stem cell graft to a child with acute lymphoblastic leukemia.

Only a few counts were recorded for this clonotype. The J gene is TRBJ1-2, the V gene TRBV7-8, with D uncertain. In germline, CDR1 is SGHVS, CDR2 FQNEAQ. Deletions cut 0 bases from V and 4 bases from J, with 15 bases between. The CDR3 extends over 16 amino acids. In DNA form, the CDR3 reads TGTGCCAGCAGCTTAGCGACTGGCGGACCGCTCTATGGCTACACCTTC. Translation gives CASSLATGGPLYGYTF.

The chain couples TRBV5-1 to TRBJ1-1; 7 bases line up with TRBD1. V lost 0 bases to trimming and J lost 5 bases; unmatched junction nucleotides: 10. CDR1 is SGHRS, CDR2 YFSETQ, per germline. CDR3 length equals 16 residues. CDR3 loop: CASSLVQGGQGTEAFF. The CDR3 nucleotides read TGCGCCAGCAGCTTGGTGCAGGGGGGGCAAGGGACTGAAGCTTTCTTT.

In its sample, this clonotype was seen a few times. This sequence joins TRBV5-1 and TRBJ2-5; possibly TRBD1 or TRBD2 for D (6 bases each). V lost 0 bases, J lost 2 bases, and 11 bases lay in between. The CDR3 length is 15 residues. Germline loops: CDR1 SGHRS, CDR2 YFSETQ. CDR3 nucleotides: TGCGCCAGCAGCTTGGGTTCGGGGGCACAAGAGACCCAGTACTTC. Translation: CASSLGSGAQETQYF.

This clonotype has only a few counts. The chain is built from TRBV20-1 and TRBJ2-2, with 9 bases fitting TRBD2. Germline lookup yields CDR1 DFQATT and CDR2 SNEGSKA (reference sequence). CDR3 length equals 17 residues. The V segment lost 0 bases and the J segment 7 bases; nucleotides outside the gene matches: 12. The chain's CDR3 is CSARDLQGLAGIGELFF. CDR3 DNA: TGCAGTGCTAGAGATCTTCAGGGGCTAGCGGGGATCGGGGAGCTGTTTTTT.

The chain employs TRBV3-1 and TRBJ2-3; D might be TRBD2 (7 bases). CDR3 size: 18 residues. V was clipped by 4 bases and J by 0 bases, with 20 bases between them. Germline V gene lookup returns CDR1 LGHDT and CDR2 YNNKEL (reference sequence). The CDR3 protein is CASSRSGGGGLSTDTQYF. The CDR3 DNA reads TGTGCCAGCAGCCGCTCTGGTGGGGGGGGCCTTAGCACAGATACGCAGTATTTT.

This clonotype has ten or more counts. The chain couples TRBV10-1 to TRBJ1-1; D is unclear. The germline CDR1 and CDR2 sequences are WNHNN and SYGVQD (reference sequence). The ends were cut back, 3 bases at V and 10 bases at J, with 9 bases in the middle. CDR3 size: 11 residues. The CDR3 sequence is CASSDNKGAFF. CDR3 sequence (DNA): TGCGCCAGCAGTGACAACAAGGGAGCTTTCTTT.

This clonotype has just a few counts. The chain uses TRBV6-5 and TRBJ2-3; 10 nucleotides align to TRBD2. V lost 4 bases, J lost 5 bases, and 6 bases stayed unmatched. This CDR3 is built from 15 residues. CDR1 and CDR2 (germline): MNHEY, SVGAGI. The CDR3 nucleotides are TGTGCCAGCAGTTCCAGCGGGGGGGCCGTAGATACGCAGTATTTT. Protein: CASSSSGGAVDTQYF.

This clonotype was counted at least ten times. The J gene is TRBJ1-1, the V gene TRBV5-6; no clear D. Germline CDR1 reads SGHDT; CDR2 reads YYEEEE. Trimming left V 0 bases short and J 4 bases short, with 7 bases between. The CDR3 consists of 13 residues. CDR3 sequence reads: CASSLEWATEAFF. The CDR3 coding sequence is TGTGCCAGCAGCTTGGAGTGGGCCACTGAAGCTTTCTTT.

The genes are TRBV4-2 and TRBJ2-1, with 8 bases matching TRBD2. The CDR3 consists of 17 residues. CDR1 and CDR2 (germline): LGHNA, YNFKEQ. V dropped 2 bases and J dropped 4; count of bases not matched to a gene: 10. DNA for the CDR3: TGTGCCAGCAGCCAACTCGGGGGGGCCCAGGCATACAATGAGCAGTTCTTC. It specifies CASSQLGGAQAYNEQFF.